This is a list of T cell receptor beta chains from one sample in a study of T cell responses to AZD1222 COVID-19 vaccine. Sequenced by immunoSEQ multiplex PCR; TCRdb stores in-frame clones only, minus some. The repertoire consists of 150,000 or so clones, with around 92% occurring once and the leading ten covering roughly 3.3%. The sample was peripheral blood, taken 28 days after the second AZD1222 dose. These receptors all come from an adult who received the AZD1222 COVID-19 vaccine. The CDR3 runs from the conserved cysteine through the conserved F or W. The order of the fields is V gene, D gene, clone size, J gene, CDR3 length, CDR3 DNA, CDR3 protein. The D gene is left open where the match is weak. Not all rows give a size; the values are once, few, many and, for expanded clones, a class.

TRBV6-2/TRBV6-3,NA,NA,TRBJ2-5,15,TGTGCCAGCAGTTACGGGGGACTCCACCAAGAGACCCAGTACTTC,CASSYGGLHQETQYF
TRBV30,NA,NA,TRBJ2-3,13,TGTGCCTGGAGTCCAGACAGTGCAGGGACGCAGTATTTT,CAWSPDSAGTQYF
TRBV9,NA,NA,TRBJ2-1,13,TGTGCCAGCAGCGATGGCGGGCCTAGTGAGCAGTTCTTC,CASSDGGPSEQFF
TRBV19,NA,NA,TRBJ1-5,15,TGTGCCAGCGTCGACCCATCGGCGGGCAATCAGCCCCAGCATTTT,CASVDPSAGNQPQHF
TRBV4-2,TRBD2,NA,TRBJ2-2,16,TGTGCCAGCAGCCCAGCGACTAGCGGGAACACCGGGGAGCTGTTTTTT,CASSPATSGNTGELFF
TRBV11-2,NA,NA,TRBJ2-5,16,TGTGCCAGCAGCACCTTCGCCATGGGATTCCAAGAGACCCAGTACTTC,CASSTFAMGFQETQYF
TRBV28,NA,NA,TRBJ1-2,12,TGTGCCAGCTTCTCGGGTTTCTATGGCTACACCTTC,CASFSGFYGYTF
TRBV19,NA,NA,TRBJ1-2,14,TGTGCCAGTAGTATGAGACAGACTTACTATGGCTACACCTTC,CASSMRQTYYGYTF
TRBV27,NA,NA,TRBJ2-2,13,TGTGCCAGCAGGGCGTCGGGAGCCGGGGAGCTGTTTTTT,CASRASGAGELFF
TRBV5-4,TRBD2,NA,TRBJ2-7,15,TGTGCCAGCAGCCCGACTAGCGGGAGAGGTGACGAGCAGTACTTC,CASSPTSGRGDEQYF
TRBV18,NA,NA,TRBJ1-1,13,TGTGCCAGCTCACCTTATGGACGGAGCGAAGCTTTCTTT,CASSPYGRSEAFF
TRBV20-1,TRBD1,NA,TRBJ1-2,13,TGCAGTGCTCGTGACAGGGGAAACTATGGCTACACCTTC,CSARDRGNYGYTF
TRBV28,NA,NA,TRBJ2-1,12,TGTGCCAGCAGTTTGAGGGGGGGCCAGGGGTTCTTC,CASSLRGGQGFF
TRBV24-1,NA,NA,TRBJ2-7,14,TGTGCCACCAGTGATGCAGGACTAAACTACGAGCAGTACTTC,CATSDAGLNYEQYF
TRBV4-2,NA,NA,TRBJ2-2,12,TGTGCCAGCAGCCAAGACTCCGGGGAGCTGTTTTTT,CASSQDSGELFF
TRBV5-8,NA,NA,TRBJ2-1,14,TGTGCCAGCAGCTTGCCTAGCCACCCAGTCAAACAGTTCTTC,CASSLPSHPVKQFF
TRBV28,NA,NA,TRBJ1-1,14,TGTGCCAGCAGTTTTTCGGCCGTGAACACTGAAGCTTTCTTT,CASSFSAVNTEAFF
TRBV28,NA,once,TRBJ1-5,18,TGTGCCAGCAGCTCCCACGGGGGGGGACGCTGGGGCAATCAGCCCCAGCATTTT,CASSSHGGGRWGNQPQHF
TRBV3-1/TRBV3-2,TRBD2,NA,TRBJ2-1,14,TGTGCCAGCAGCCAAGGGGGACTAGCGGCTCGGCAGTTCTTC,CASSQGGLAARQFF
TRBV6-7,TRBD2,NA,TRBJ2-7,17,TGTGCCAGCAGTTACTCTATAGGGGTAGCGGGAGGAATCGAGCAGTACTTC,CASSYSIGVAGGIEQYF
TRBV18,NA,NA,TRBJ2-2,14,TGTGCCAGCTCACCAAACAGGGCCCTTGGGGAGCTGTTTTTT,CASSPNRALGELFF
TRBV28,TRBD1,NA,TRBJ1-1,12,TGTGCCAGCACAGGGGGGTTCACTGAAGCTTTCTTT,CASTGGFTEAFF
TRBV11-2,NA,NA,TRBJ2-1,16,TGTGCCAGCAGCTTAGGGACCACGGTCCGGTACAATGAGCAGTTCTTC,CASSLGTTVRYNEQFF
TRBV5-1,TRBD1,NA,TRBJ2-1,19,TGCGCCAGCAGTTTCGGAGGTTCGACAGGGGGTTACTCCTACAATGAGCAGTTCTTC,CASSFGGSTGGYSYNEQFF
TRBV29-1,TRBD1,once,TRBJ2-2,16,TGCAGCGTTGAAGAGAGACAGGGACCGAACACCGGGGAGCTGTTTTTT,CSVEERQGPNTGELFF
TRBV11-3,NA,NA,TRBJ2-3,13,TGTGCCAGCAGCTTAGAGGGACAACTCACGCAGTATTTT,CASSLEGQLTQYF
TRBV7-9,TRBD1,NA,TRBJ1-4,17,TGTGCCAGCAGCGAAGGACAGGGGATAGGGACTAATGAAAAACTGTTTTTT,CASSEGQGIGTNEKLFF
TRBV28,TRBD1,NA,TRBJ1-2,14,TGTGCCAGCAGTGCTGACAGGGGTAACTATGGCTACACCTTC,CASSADRGNYGYTF
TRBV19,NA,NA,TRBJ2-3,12,TGTGCCAGTCAGGCGGGACCGGATACGCAGTATTTT,CASQAGPDTQYF
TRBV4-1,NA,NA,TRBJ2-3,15,TGCGCCAGCAGCCAAGATGGCCTAGCCACAGATACGCAGTATTTT,CASSQDGLATDTQYF
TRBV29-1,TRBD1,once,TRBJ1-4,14,TGCAGCGTTGCTAGACAGGGCCCTTACGAAAAACTGTTTTTT,CSVARQGPYEKLFF
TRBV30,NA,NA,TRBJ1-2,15,TGTGCCTGGAGTGTGGGGCAGGAGGGACTATATGGCTACACCTTC,CAWSVGQEGLYGYTF
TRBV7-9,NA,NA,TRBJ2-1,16,TGTGCCAGCAGCTTCCAGGGGTCCCGAACCTACAATGAGCAGTTCTTC,CASSFQGSRTYNEQFF
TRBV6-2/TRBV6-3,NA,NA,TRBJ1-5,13,TGTGCCAGCAGTCCCTTTAGCAATCAGCCCCAGCATTTT,CASSPFSNQPQHF
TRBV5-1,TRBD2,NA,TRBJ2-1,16,TGCGCCAGCAGCTTGGCGGGCGGGAGGGCCCTCAATGAGCAGTTCTTC,CASSLAGGRALNEQFF
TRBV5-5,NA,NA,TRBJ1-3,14,TGTGCCAGCAGCTTGGGAAACAGTGGAAACACCATATATTTT,CASSLGNSGNTIYF
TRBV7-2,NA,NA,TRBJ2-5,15,TGTGCCAGCGGCGGGACGGGTTATTCCCAAGAGACCCAGTACTTC,CASGGTGYSQETQYF
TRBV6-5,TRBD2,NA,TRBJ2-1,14,TGTGCCATCGGGGGGACGAGCTCCTACAATGAGCAGTTCTTC,CAIGGTSSYNEQFF
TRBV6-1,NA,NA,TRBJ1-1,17,TGTGCCAGCAGTGAAGAGGTCGGGGGTGGTGCGGAGACTGAAGCTTTCTTT,CASSEEVGGGAETEAFF
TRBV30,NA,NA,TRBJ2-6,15,TGTGCCTCGAGTGGGGGGCTCTCTGGGGCCAACGTCCTGACTTTC,CASSGGLSGANVLTF
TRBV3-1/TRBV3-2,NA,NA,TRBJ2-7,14,TGTGCCAGCAGCCAAACTACAGGGTCCTACGAGCAGTACTTC,CASSQTTGSYEQYF
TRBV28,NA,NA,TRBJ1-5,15,TGTGCCAGCAGCCAACTCACGGGCCAGGGTCAGCCCCAGCATTTT,CASSQLTGQGQPQHF
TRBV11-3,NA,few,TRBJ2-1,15,TGTGCCAGCAGCGCCCGGGGGAGCTCCTACAATGAGCAGTTCTTC,CASSARGSSYNEQFF
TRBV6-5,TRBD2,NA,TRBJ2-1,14,TGTGCCAGCAGTCAACCGGGGACTAGTAATGAGCAGTTCTTC,CASSQPGTSNEQFF
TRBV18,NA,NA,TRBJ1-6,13,TGTGCCAGCTCAGGGGTCGAGGCTAAACCCCTCCACTTT,CASSGVEAKPLHF
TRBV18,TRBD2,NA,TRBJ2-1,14,TGTGCCAGCTCCTCGGGTAGCGGGAGGGGTGAGCAGTTCTTC,CASSSGSGRGEQFF
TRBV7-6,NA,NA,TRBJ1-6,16,TGTGCCAGCAGCCAAAGAGAGGGAGTTAGGAATTCACCCCTCCACTTT,CASSQREGVRNSPLHF
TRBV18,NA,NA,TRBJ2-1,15,TGTGCCAGCTCAGCCCCGGACCCAGCCTACAATGAGCAGTTCTTC,CASSAPDPAYNEQFF
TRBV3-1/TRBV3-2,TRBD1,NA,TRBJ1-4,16,TGTGCCAGCAGCCCGACAGGGGAAGGGGTAATGAAAAGGCTGTTTTTT,CASSPTGEGVMKRLFF
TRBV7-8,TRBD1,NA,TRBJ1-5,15,TGTGCCAGCAGCTTAGGAGGGACAGTCAATCAGCCCCAGCATTTT,CASSLGGTVNQPQHF
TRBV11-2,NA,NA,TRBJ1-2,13,TGTGCCAGCAGCTTACAGCAGGGTGGCGGCTACACCTTC,CASSLQQGGGYTF
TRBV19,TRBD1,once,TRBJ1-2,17,TGTGCCAGTAGTAGCGCCAGGACAGGACCTATTCCACTCGGCTACACCTTC,CASSSARTGPIPLGYTF
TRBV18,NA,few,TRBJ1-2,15,TGTGCCAGCTCACCCCAGGGGTATGTGAACTATGGCTACACCTTC,CASSPQGYVNYGYTF
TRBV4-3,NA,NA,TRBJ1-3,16,TGCGCCAGCAGCCAAGAAAACAGTCACTCTGGAAACACCATATATTTT,CASSQENSHSGNTIYF
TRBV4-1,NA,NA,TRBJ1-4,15,TGCGCCAGCAGCCAAGTGGGGGCGGCGGGTGAAAAACTGTTTTTT,CASSQVGAAGEKLFF
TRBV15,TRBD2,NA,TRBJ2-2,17,TGTGCCACCAGCAGAGAAAGAGCGGGAGGTCCATCCGGGGAGCTGTTTTTT,CATSRERAGGPSGELFF
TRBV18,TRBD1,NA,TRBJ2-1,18,TGTGCCAGCTCACCACGGCCTGTCGGGGGACAGGGCAGGAATGAGCAGTTCTTC,CASSPRPVGGQGRNEQFF
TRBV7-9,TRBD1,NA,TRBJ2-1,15,TGTGCCAGCAGCTTAAGACAGGGGGTATTGGGTGAGCAGTTCTTC,CASSLRQGVLGEQFF
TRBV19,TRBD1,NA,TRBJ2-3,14,TGTGCCAGTAGTAACCGACAGGGAGCAGATACGCAGTATTTT,CASSNRQGADTQYF